The sequence of this T cell receptor (beta chain) was determined in a study of siplizumab effects on memory and regulatory T cells. General study points: Treg origin accounted for an average of roughly 69% of mappable alloreactive CD4+ clones with siplizumab and 26.9% in controls.

About this clone itself: Antigen: not known.

The V gene lost 2 bases and the J gene lost 5 bases, with 4 bases spanning the gap. Looked up from germline, CDR1 is SEHNR and CDR2 is FQNEAQ (reference sequence). The CDR3 covers 12 residues. Each sample had roughly 10^5 TCR templates assayed. Here immunoSEQ multiplex PCR was the method, and the copy in TCRdb shows in-frame clones only, minus some. Among around 87,000 clones listed, approximately 90% were seen once. This clonotype was sampled from a human donor in good health. The chain joins TRBV7-9 to TRBJ1-5; D uncertain. Material for sequencing was CD4+ T cells sorted from blood. The CDR3 loop is CASSLLDQPQHF. The CDR3 nucleotides are TGTGCCAGCAGCTTACTAGATCAGCCCCAGCATTTT.